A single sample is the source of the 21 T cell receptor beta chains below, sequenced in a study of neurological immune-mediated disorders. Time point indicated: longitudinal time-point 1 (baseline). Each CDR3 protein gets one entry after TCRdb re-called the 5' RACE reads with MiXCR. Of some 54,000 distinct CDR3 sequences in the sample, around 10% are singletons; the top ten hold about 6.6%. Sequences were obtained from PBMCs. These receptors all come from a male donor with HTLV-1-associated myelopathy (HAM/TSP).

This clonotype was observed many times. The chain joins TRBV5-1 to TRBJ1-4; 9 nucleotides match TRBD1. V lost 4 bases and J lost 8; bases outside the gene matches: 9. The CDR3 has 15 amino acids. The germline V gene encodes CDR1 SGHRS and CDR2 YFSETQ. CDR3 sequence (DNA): TGCGCCAGCAGCGTCTCCGGGACAGGGAACGAAAAACTGTTTTTT. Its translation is CASSVSGTGNEKLFF.

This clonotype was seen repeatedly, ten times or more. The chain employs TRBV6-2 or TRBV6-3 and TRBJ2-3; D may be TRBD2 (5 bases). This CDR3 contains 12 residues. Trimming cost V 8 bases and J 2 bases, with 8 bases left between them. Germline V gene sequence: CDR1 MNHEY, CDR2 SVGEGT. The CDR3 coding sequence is TGTGCCAGCGGAGGAGTCACAGATACGCAGTATTTT. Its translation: CASGGVTDTQYF.

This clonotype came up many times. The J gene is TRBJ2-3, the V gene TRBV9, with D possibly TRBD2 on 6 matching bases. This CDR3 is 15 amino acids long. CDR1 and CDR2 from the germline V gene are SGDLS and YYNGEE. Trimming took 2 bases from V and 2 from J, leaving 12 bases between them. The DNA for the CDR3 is TGTGCCAGCAGCGTGGAGGGTCGGTACACAGATACGCAGTATTTT. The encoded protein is CASSVEGRYTDTQYF.

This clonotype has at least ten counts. In DNA form, the CDR3 reads TGTGCCAGCAGCTTATACAGGGGGTCTGGCTACACCTTC. This gives the protein CASSLYRGSGYTF. This rearrangement joins TRBV13 to TRBJ1-2, with TRBD1 identical over 8 bases. This CDR3 contains 13 residues. Germline V gives CDR1 PRHDT, CDR2 FYEKMQ (reference sequence). Trimming cost V 2 bases and J 7 bases; bases outside gene matches: 3.

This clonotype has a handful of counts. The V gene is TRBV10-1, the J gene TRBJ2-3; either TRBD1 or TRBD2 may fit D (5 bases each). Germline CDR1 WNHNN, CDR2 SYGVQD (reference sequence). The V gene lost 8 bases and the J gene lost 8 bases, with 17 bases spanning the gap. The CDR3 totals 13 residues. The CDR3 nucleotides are TGCGCCAGCGCCGGGACGGGCCGGGGTACGCAGTATTTT. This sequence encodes CASAGTGRGTQYF.

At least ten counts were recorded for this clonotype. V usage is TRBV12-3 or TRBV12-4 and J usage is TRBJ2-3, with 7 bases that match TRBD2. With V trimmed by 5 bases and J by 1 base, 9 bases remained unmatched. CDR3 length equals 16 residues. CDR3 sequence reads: CASSPFLAGGTDTQYF. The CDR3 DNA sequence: TGTGCCAGCAGTCCCTTTTTGGCGGGGGGCACAGATACGCAGTATTTT.

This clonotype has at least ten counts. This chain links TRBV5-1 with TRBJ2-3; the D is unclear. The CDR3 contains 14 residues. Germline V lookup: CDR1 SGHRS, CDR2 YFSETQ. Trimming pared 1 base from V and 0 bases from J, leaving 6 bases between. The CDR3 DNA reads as TGCGCCAGCAGCTTGAGTGAGAGCACAGATACGCAGTATTTT. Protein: CASSLSESTDTQYF. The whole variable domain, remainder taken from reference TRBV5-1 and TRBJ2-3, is KAGVTQTPRYLIKTRGQQVTLSCSPISGHRSVSWYQQTPGQGLQFLFEYFSETQRNKGNFPGRFSGRQFSNSRSEMNVSTLELGDSALYLCASSLSESTDTQYFGPGTRLTVL.

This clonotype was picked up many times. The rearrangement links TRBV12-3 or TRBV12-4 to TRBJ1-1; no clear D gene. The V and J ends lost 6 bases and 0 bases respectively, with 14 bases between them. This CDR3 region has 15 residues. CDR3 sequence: CASSPGPPLNTEAFF. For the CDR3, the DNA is TGTGCCAGCAGCCCGGGTCCTCCCTTGAACACTGAAGCTTTCTTT.

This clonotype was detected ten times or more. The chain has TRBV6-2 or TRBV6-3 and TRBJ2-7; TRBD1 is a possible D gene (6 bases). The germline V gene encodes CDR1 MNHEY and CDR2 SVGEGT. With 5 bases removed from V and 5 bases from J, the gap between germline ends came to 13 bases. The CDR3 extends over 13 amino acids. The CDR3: CASSTTGNHEQYF. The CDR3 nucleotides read TGTGCCAGCAGTACCACAGGGAACCACGAGCAGTACTTC.

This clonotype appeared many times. In nucleotides, the CDR3 is TGTGCCAGCAGCCCTTGGACAGTTCAAGAGACCCAGTACTTC. Translating it yields CASSPWTVQETQYF. This sequence joins TRBV7-9 and TRBJ2-5; TRBD1 is a possible D gene (6 bases). V was cut by 5 bases and J by 2 bases, with 12 bases left in between. This CDR3 has 14 residues. The germline V gene has CDR1 SEHNR and CDR2 FQNEAQ (reference sequence).

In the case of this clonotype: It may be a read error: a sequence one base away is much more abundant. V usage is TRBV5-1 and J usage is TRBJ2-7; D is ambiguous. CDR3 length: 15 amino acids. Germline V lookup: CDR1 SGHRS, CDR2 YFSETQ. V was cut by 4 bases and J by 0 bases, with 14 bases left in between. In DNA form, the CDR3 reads TGCGCCAGCAGCCGACTTGGTGGGTGCTCCTACGAGCAGTACTTC. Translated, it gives CASSRLGGCSYEQYF.

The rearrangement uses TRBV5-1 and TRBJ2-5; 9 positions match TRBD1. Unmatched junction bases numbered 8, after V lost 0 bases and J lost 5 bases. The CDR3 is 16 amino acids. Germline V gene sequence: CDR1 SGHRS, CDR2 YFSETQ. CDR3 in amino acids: CASSLVGQGVSETQYF. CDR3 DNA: TGCGCCAGCAGCTTGGTGGGACAGGGTGTGAGCGAGACCCAGTACTTC.

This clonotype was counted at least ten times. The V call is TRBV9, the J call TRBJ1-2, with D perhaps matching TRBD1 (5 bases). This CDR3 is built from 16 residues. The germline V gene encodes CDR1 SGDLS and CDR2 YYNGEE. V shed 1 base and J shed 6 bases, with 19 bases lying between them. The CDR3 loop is CASSVRRQRLSNGYTF. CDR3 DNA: TGTGCCAGCAGCGTACGGAGACAGCGGTTGAGTAATGGCTACACCTTC.

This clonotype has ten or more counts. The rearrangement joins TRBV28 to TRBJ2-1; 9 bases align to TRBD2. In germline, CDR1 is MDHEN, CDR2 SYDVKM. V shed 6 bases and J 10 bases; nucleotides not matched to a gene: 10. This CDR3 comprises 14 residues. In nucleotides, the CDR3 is TGTGCCAGCAGCTTAGCGGGGGTAAAGGGGGAGCAGTTCTTC. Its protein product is CASSLAGVKGEQFF. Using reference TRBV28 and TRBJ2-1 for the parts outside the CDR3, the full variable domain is DVKVTQSSRYLVKRTGEKVFLECVQDMDHENMFWYRQDPGLGLRLIYFSYDVKMKEKGDIPEGYSVSREKKERFSLILESASTNQTSMYLCASSLAGVKGEQFFGPGTRLTVL.

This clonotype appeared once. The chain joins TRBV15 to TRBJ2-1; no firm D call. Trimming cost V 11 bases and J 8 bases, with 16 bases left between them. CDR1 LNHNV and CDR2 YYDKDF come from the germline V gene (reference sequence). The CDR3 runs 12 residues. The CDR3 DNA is TGTGCCGCCGGCAGAGATTTCGATGAGCAGTTCTTC. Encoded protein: CAAGRDFDEQFF.

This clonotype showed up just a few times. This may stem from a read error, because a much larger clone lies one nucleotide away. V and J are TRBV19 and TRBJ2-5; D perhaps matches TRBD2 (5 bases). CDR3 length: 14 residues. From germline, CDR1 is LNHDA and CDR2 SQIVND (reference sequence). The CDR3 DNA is TGTGCCAGTAGTATAGCAGGAGGAGAAGATACCCAGTACTTC. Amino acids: CASSIAGGEDTQYF.

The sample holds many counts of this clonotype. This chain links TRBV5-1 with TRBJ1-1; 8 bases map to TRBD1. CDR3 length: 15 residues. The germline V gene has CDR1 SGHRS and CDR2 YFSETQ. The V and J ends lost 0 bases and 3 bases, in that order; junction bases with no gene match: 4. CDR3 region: CASSLGTGFDTEAFF. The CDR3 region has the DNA TGCGCCAGCAGCTTGGGGACAGGGTTCGACACTGAAGCTTTCTTT.

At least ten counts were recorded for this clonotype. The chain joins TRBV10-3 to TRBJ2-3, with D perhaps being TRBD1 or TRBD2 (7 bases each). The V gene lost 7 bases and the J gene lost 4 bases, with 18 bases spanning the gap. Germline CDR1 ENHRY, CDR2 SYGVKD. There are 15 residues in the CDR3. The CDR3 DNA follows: TGTGCCATCACGACCACAGGGGAGGGAGCAGATACGCAGTATTTT. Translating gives CAITTTGEGADTQYF.

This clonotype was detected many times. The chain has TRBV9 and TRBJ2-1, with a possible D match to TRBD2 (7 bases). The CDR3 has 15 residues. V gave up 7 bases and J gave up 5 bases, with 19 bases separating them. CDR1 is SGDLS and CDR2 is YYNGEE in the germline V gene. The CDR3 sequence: CASAREGGTNNEQFF. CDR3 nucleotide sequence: TGTGCCAGCGCGAGGGAGGGGGGAACCAACAATGAGCAGTTCTTC.

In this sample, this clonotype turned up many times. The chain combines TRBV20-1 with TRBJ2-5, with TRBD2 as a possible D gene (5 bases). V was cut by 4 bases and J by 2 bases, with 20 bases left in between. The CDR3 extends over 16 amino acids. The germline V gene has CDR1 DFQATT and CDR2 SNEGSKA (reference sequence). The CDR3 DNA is TGCAGTGCTAACCCCCCACTAGAACCAGTGCAAGAGACCCAGTACTTC. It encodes CSANPPLEPVQETQYF.

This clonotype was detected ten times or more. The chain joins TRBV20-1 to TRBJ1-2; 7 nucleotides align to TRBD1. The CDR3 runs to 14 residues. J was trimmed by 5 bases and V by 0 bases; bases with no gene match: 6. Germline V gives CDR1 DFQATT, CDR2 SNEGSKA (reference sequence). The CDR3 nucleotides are TGCAGTGCTAGAGACTCCAGGGGGACTTATGGCTACACCTTC. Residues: CSARDSRGTYGYTF.